These T cell receptor beta chains were read from a single sample in a study of cytomegalovirus exposure and HLA in healthy donors. Generated by immunoSEQ multiplex PCR, the TCRdb table keeps only in-frame clones and is missing some. The table has about 190,000 clones, 78% seen once. Sequencing was done on a sample of PBMCs. Source of these receptors: a woman younger than 45 in good health and CMV-seropositive. The CDR3 runs from the conserved cysteine through the conserved F or W. Fields, in order: V gene, J gene, CDR3 protein.

>TRBV11-2|TRBJ2-1
CASSWTRDNEQFF
>TRBV29-1|TRBJ2-3
CSVGSSGGPRSTDTQYF
>TRBV6-6|TRBJ2-5
CASSYPGLAGKETQYF
>TRBV9|TRBJ1-2
CASSGWGYPF
>TRBV6-1|TRBJ2-3
CATLREVGTQYF
>TRBV7-3|TRBJ2-7
CASSLGGTYDEQYF
>TRBV27|TRBJ2-6
CASSFQGSSGANVLTF
>TRBV10-3|TRBJ2-1
CAIGSGKYNEQFF
>TRBV2|TRBJ1-1
CASTRVPGTGGTEAFF
>TRBV5-1|TRBJ1-4
CASSLRGMGSNEKLFF
>TRBV9|TRBJ2-5
CASSVALSPAGEETQYF
>TRBV13|TRBJ2-7
CASGWTRNEQYF
>TRBV9|TRBJ1-1
CASSPSNRGTEAFF
>TRBV9|TRBJ2-3
CASSLAGQVFDTQYF
>TRBV6-4|TRBJ2-7
CASSEDQVPSYEQYF
>TRBV13|TRBJ2-7
CASSRVGYEQYF
>TRBV19|TRBJ1-5
CASAGRRENQPQHF
>TRBV28|TRBJ2-7
CASSLGLAGEAGQYF
>TRBV28|TRBJ1-1
CASSLGDRATEAFF
>TRBV5-1|TRBJ2-2
CASSQDRGNTGELFF
>TRBV27|TRBJ1-2
CASSDTAGTGIYGYTF
>TRBV4-2|TRBJ2-7
CASSQERGYEQYF
>TRBV9|TRBJ2-5
CASSVGASIWETQYF
>TRBV15|TRBJ2-7
CATSRDLGGMLRSYEQYF
>TRBV10-3|TRBJ2-2
CAIRGLAGNTGELFF
>TRBV2|TRBJ1-2
CASSEGDYGYTF
>TRBV25-1|TRBJ2-1
CASSDRGIGEQFF
>TRBV19|TRBJ1-2
CASSMGAVYGYTF
>TRBV7-7|TRBJ2-1
CASSARQGREGIEQFF
>TRBV6-5|TRBJ1-1
CASNGDGDTEAFF
>TRBV2|TRBJ2-7
CASSEAWRDASIYEQYF
>TRBV7-8|TRBJ2-7
CATGTRSYEQYF
>TRBV9|TRBJ1-1
CASSVGVLDRSVAEAFF
>TRBV28|TRBJ2-6
CASSLTGSGANVLTF
>TRBV19|TRBJ2-7
CASSTGLAGGYEQYF
>TRBV6-5|TRBJ2-2
CASSWDRGLSGELFF
>TRBV5-1|TRBJ1-1
CASSLGSSGNTEAFF
>TRBV2|TRBJ1-1
CASSGEGWFLDTEAFF
>TRBV7-9|TRBJ2-7
CASSFDQGSYEQYF
>TRBV20-1|TRBJ1-2
CSVTGRDGYTF
>TRBV7-9|TRBJ2-5
CASSLMVMSPSGTQYF
>TRBV7-9|TRBJ2-7
CASSLVSGGYTYEQYF
>TRBV5-8|TRBJ1-6
CASSPWLRAGGSPLHF
>TRBV29-1|-
CSATGGSYEQYF
>TRBV6-5|TRBJ2-3
CASSARAGPTDTQYF
>TRBV6-1|TRBJ1-1
CASIQWGERTTEAFF
>TRBV11-3|TRBJ2-4
CASSLGGDDIQYF
>TRBV7-9|TRBJ2-7
CASSFRDRAGEQYF
>TRBV29-1|TRBJ1-2
CSAVEEHYGYTF
>TRBV9|TRBJ2-1
CASSAGSWVDEQFF
>TRBV28|TRBJ2-1
CASRYTGLAAYNEQFF
>TRBV4-1|TRBJ2-4
CASSQASGLAKNIQYF
>TRBV4-2|TRBJ1-4
CASCSGTTNEKLFF
>TRBV14|TRBJ1-4
CASSLDITGEKLFF
>TRBV6-6|TRBJ1-4
CASSPLGGGEKLFF
>TRBV4-1|TRBJ2-1
CASRNPLISGGNNEQFF
>TRBV7-9|TRBJ2-1
CASPGRGYNEQFF
>TRBV4-3|TRBJ1-1
CASSQAPVPFEAFF
>TRBV7-2|TRBJ2-6
CASSFSPAGANVLTF
>TRBV11-3|TRBJ2-3
CASSLGVSGSTDTQYF